The clone carrying this T cell receptor beta chain was found many times. This specimen belongs to a study of T-cell reconstitution after alpha-beta-depleted transplantation in children. Molecular barcoding with unique molecular identifiers was used for the TCRbeta library. One entry per CDR3 protein results from TCRdb running MiXCR on the PCR reads. The sample lists roughly 180,000 distinct CDR3 sequences, roughly 15% occurring once. The germline CDR1 and CDR2 sequences are ENHRY and SYGVKD. The CDR3 is 14 amino acids. V was pared by 7 bases and J by 5 bases, with 17 bases between. The TCR originated in a human donor who donated a stem cell graft to a child with acute lymphoblastic leukemia. The sample consisted of PBMCs from the stem cell graft donor, taken from the stem cell graft. This chain links TRBV10-3 with TRBJ2-5; possibly TRBD2 for D (5 bases). CDR3 nucleotides: TGTGCCATCAAAAAGGACTCTGATGGGGAGACCCAGTACTTC. Protein product: CAIKKDSDGETQYF.